This TCR beta chain was sequenced for a study of cytomegalovirus exposure and HLA in healthy donors. Study-level results: Generally TCR sequences proved uncommon, though certain public TCRs appeared in numerous donors.

A note on this clone: Its antigen is undetermined.

The PCR made use of 60 Vbeta and 13 Jbeta primers. This table comes from immunoSEQ multiplex PCR, and its TCRdb copy is limited to in-frame clones, with some not included. The sample lists over 200,000 clones, approximately 87% occurring once. Sequenced input: PBMCs. This TCR derives from a human donor in good health.

CDR3 sequence (DNA): TGCAGCGCCCTCGTGGATCGCGGCGGAAACATTCAGTACTTC. Its translation is CSALVDRGGNIQYF. The chain links TRBV29-1 to TRBJ2-4; unclear D gene. V lost 7 bases and J 6 bases, leaving 19 bases between the germline ends. CDR1 is SQVTM and CDR2 is ANQGSEA in the germline V gene. The CDR3 consists of 14 residues.